The clone carrying this T cell receptor beta chain was observed a single time. Its antigen is still unknown. This sample is drawn from a study of regulatory T cells in long-lasting Graves disease. Study findings and constraints: Accuracy was perhaps lowered by the small sample size. Reduced TCR diversity was observed in persistent Graves' patients versus newly diagnosed patients.

Indicated time point: newly diagnosed GD, antithyroid drugs for less than 3 months. RNA extracted from PBMCs served as the sequencing template. CDR3 length: 16 amino acids. The V gene end was trimmed by 5 bases and the J gene end by 0 bases; junction bases not matched to a gene: 7. Germline V lookup: CDR1 LNHDA, CDR2 SQIVND (reference sequence). Researchers made TCR beta libraries by using iRepertoire HTBI primers and running Arm-PCR on CDR3 regions. TCRdb re-derived calls from the multiplex PCR reads in MiXCR, one entry per CDR3 protein. The table shows under 700,000 distinct CDR3 sequences, with about 16% occurring only once. These data are also associated with another study on T cells in Graves' hyperthyroidism and ophthalmopathy. As that study records: Among the patients, aged 18 to 65, hyperthyroidism was newly diagnosed and had lasted under 2 months. Uncontrolled infection, other autoimmune disease, pregnancy and lactation each barred patients from inclusion.

V usage is TRBV19 and J usage is TRBJ2-1; TRBD1 agrees at 7 bases. The sequence was obtained from a woman aged 35-60 years with Graves disease. Specimen: peripheral blood mononuclear cells (PBMCs), collected at new diagnosis, from a patient treated with antithyroid drugs. In DNA, the CDR3 is TGTGCCAGTAGTCCGGACAGGCCGAGCTCCTACAATGAGCAGTTCTTC. Protein sequence: CASSPDRPSSYNEQFF.